Included here is one TCR beta chain sequence, with context. This entry belongs to a study of cytomegalovirus exposure and HLA in healthy donors. Trimming at V came to 4 bases and at J to 2 bases, leaving 5 bases not matched to a gene. Germline-derived CDR1 and CDR2 are SGHRS and YFSETQ. The CDR3 is 14 amino acids. Sequencing used immunoSEQ multiplex PCR; TCRdb keeps in-frame clones, though not all of them. The table includes 110,000 or so clones, 70% to 85% detected once. The V call is TRBV5-1, the J call TRBJ2-5; 7 nucleotides line up with TRBD1. Sequences were obtained from PBMCs. The TCR was taken from a woman between 18 and 29 years old in good health and CMV-seronegative. The DNA for the CDR3 is TGCGCCAGCAGCCTTGGGACAGAGCAAGAGACCCAGTACTTC. It is translated as CASSLGTEQETQYF.